This T cell receptor beta chain was found in a study of blood T cell repertoires in COVID-19. This CDR3 is built from 14 residues. V shed 3 bases and J shed 3 bases, with 12 bases lying between them. Germline V gene data show CDR1 as MDHEN and CDR2 as SYDVKM. Participant ages covered roughly 18 to 89 years across 20 to 25 US areas. Researchers sorted participants into cohorts using their self-reported clinical history. Recovery among Cohort 3 donors was established by two negative PCRs, clearance, or symptom resolution. As originally analysed: From reference gene primer amplification, estimates of nucleated cell counts were derived. The table came from immunoSEQ multiplex PCR; TCRdb's copy has only in-frame clones and leaves some out. The DNA gave D and trimming, while V, J and clone size come from that table. The table lists some 390,000 clones, 85% to 90% of them singletons, with 0.95% to 1.3% in the top ten.

The specimen was PBMCs or T cells enriched from blood (not recorded which). This receptor was identified in a man younger than 40 who had recovered from COVID-19. This chain connects TRBV28 to TRBJ2-7; D call uncertain. CDR3 in DNA: TGTGCCAGCAGTTTCCTCCGGGTTCGCTACGAGCAGTACTTC. As protein: CASSFLRVRYEQYF.